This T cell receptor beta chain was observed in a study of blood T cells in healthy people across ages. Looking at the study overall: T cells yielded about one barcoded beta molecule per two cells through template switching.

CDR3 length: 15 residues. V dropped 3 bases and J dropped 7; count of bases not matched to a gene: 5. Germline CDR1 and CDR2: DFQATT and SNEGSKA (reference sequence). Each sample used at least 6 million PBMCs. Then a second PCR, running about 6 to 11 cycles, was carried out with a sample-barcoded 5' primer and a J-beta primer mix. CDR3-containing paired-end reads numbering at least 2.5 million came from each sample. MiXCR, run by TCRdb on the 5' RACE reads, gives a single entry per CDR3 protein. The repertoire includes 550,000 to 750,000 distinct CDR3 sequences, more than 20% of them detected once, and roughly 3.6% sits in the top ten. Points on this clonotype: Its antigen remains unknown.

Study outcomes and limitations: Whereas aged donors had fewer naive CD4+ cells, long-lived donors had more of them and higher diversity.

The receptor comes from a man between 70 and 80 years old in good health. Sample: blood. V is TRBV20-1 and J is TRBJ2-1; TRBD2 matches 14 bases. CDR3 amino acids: CSASRLAGGKNEQFF. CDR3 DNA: TGCAGTGCTAGCCGACTAGCGGGAGGGAAGAATGAGCAGTTCTTC.